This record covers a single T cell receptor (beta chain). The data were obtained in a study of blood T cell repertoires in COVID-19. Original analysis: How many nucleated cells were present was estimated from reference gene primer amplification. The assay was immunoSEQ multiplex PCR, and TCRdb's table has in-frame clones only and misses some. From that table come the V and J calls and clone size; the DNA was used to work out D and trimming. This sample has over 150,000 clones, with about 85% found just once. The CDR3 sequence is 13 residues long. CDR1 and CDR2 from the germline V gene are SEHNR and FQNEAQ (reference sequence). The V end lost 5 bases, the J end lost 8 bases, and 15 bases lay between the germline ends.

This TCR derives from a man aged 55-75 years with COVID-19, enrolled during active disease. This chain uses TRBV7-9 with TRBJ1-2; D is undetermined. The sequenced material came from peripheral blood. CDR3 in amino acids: CASSLSMGSGYTF. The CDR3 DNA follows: TGTGCCAGCAGCCTGAGCATGGGGAGCGGCTACACCTTC.